Listed here are 17 T cell receptor beta chains from one sample, sequenced in a study of blood T cell repertoires in COVID-19. Clones were read by immunoSEQ multiplex PCR, and TCRdb kept only the in-frame ones, dropping some. The sample carries fewer than 200,000 clones, roughly 80% recorded once. Sequencing was done on a sample of PBMCs or T cells enriched from blood (not recorded which). The source of these receptors is a woman aged 60-70 years with acute COVID-19.

The V and J genes are TRBV25-1 and TRBJ1-6, with 8 bases aligning to TRBD1. Trimming took 3 bases from V and 8 from J; bases not matched to a gene: 3. The CDR3 covers 14 residues. Germline V CDR1 and CDR2: MGHDK, SYGVNS. CDR3 nucleotide sequence: TGTGCCAGCAGTGACCCGGACAGGGATTCACCCCTCCACTTT. This gives the protein CASSDPDRDSPLHF.

This chain connects TRBV7-9 to TRBJ1-5; D is unresolved. V shed 3 bases and J shed 7 bases, with 19 bases lying between them. This CDR3 is 16 amino acids long. Germline loops: CDR1 SEHNR, CDR2 FQNEAQ (reference sequence). CDR3 in amino acids: CASSLVEGSSDQPQHF. In DNA form, the CDR3 reads TGTGCCAGCAGCTTGGTAGAGGGTAGTTCGGACCAGCCCCAGCATTTT.

A single count supports this clone. The chain is built from TRBV7-9 and TRBJ2-3; weak D call: TRBD2 (5 bases). CDR3 length: 15 amino acids. With 1 base removed from V and 1 base from J, the gap between germline ends came to 9 bases. CDR1 is SEHNR, CDR2 FQNEAQ, per germline (reference sequence). The CDR3 sequence: CASSLESGGTDTQYF. CDR3 coding DNA: TGTGCCAGCAGCTTAGAGTCCGGGGGCACAGATACGCAGTATTTT. The entire variable domain, with the rest obtained from reference TRBV7-9 and TRBJ2-3, is as follows: DTGVSQNPRHKITKRGQNVTFRCDPISEHNRLYWYRQTLGQGPEFLTYFQNEAQLEKSRLLSDRFSAERPKGSFSTLEIQRTEQGDSAMYLCASSLESGGTDTQYFGPGTRLTVL.

The gene calls are TRBV7-2 and TRBJ2-3; TRBD1 aligns across 8 bases. V lost 5 bases, J lost 2 bases, and 6 bases stayed unmatched. Per germline, CDR1 SGHTA and CDR2 FQGNSA. There are 15 residues in the CDR3. CDR3 region: CASSTRQGTTDTQYF. The DNA of the CDR3 is TGTGCCAGCAGCACCCGACAGGGGACCACAGATACGCAGTATTTT.

This chain connects TRBV30 to TRBJ2-1; TRBD2 matches 8 bases. Germline CDR1 reads GTSNPN; CDR2 reads SVGIG (reference sequence). The V segment lost 2 bases and the J segment 4 bases; nucleotides outside the gene matches: 10. The CDR3 extends over 16 amino acids. CDR3 DNA sequence: TGTGCCTGGAGTCTTTGGAGCGGGGGACCTTACAATGAGCAGTTCTTC. This gives the protein CAWSLWSGGPYNEQFF.

The rearrangement uses TRBV6-5 and TRBJ2-7; 10 positions match TRBD1. The CDR3 is 15 residues long. J gave up 4 bases and V 0 bases, and 3 bases lay outside the gene matches. In germline, CDR1 is MNHEY, CDR2 SVGAGI. In DNA form, the CDR3 reads TGTGCCAGCAGTTACTCGGGGGGACAGGGGTACGAGCAGTACTTC. It is translated as CASSYSGGQGYEQYF.

The genes are TRBV5-8 and TRBJ1-1; D may be TRBD1 (6 bases). The CDR3 loop spans 14 amino acids. V was clipped by 7 bases and J by 5 bases, with 18 bases between them. The germline V gene has CDR1 SGHTS and CDR2 YDEGEE. The CDR3 DNA sequence: TGTGCCAGCCTCGTAGTAGGGGGAAAAACTGAAGCTTTCTTT. Its protein is CASLVVGGKTEAFF. Full variable domain (rest looked up from reference TRBV5-8 and TRBJ1-1): EAGVTQSPTHLIKTRGQQATLRCSPISGHTSVYWYQQALGLGLQFLLWYDEGEERNRGNFPPRFSGRQFPNYSSELNVNALELEDSALYLCASLVVGGKTEAFFGQGTRLTVV.

The chain has TRBV19 and TRBJ2-3; no clear D gene. V shed 4 bases and J shed 0 bases, with 5 bases lying between them. CDR1 is LNHDA and CDR2 is SQIVND in the germline V gene (reference sequence). The CDR3 is 13 amino acids. The CDR3 region is CASSTSSTDTQYF. DNA for the CDR3: TGTGCCAGTAGTACGTCCAGCACAGATACGCAGTATTTT. Full variable domain (remainder filled in from reference TRBV19 and TRBJ2-3): DGGITQSPKYLFRKEGQNVTLSCEQNLNHDAMYWYRQDPGQGLRLIYYSQIVNDFQKGDIAEGYSVSREKKESFPLTVTSAQKNPTAFYLCASSTSSTDTQYFGPGTRLTVL.

The V and J genes are TRBV28 and TRBJ2-7; D unresolved. This CDR3 spans 12 amino acids. V lost 4 bases to trimming and J lost 3 bases, with 7 bases between them. Germline CDR1 MDHEN, CDR2 SYDVKM. The DNA of the CDR3 is TGTGCCAGCAGTTCACAGAGCTACGAGCAGTACGTC. Translation: CASSSQSYEQYV.

This clone was counted only a few times. V gene TRBV11-3 combines with J gene TRBJ1-4; D is undetermined. This CDR3 has 13 amino acids. Looked up from germline, CDR1 is SGHNT and CDR2 is YENEEA. Trimming removed 2 bases at V and 1 base at J, with 2 bases between. The CDR3 DNA reads TGTGCCAGCAGCTTACAAACTAATGAAAAACTGTTTTTT. This encodes CASSLQTNEKLFF.

This clone was seen only a few times. The V gene is TRBV4-2, the J gene TRBJ2-1; 13 nucleotides match TRBD2. Germline CDR1 is LGHNA and CDR2 is YNFKEQ. This CDR3 region has 17 residues. With 5 bases clipped from V and 5 bases from J, the junction kept 9 bases outside the gene matches. CDR3 coding DNA: TGTGCCAGCAGCTACGGACTAGCGGGAGTTCAGGACAATGAGCAGTTCTTC. It translates to CASSYGLAGVQDNEQFF.

This chain uses TRBV3-1 (or the pseudogene TRBV3-2) with TRBJ1-1, with D perhaps matching TRBD1 (5 bases). The germline CDR1 and CDR2 sequences are LGHDT and YNNKEL (reference sequence). V was pared by 0 bases and J by 4 bases, with 12 bases between. This CDR3 comprises 15 residues. CDR3 sequence reads: CASSQELVRATEAFF. The CDR3 DNA reads as TGTGCCAGCAGCCAAGAATTAGTCAGGGCCACTGAAGCTTTCTTT.

The chain is built from TRBV27 and TRBJ2-7, with D possibly matching TRBD1 (6 bases). This CDR3 is 14 amino acids long. Trimming shortened V by 3 bases and J by 0 bases, and 9 bases separated the two germline ends. Per germline, CDR1 MNHEY and CDR2 SMNVEV (reference sequence). CDR3 residues: CASSFKDSSYEQYF. The CDR3 nucleotides are TGTGCCAGCAGTTTTAAGGACAGCTCCTACGAGCAGTACTTC.

The V call is TRBV28, the J call TRBJ1-2; 7 bases are shared with TRBD1. The length of the CDR3 is 14 residues. Germline-derived CDR1 and CDR2 are MDHEN and SYDVKM. Unmatched junction bases numbered 3, after V lost 3 bases and J lost 2 bases. The CDR3 sequence: CASSFRGTNYGYTF. In nucleotides, the CDR3 is TGTGCCAGCAGTTTCAGGGGGACCAACTATGGCTACACCTTC.

The chain is built from TRBV9 and TRBJ2-3, with 10 bases that match TRBD2. The junction had 12 bases not matched to a gene; V was cut back by 1 base and J by 1 base. The CDR3 covers 19 residues. Per germline, CDR1 SGDLS and CDR2 YYNGEE. The CDR3 spells CASSVTSAGGPMGTDTQYF. In DNA form, the CDR3 reads TGTGCCAGCAGCGTAACATCAGCGGGAGGGCCGATGGGCACAGATACGCAGTATTTT.

CDR3 protein: CASSFKGGPDTQYF. The CDR3 DNA is TGTGCCAGCAGCTTTAAAGGGGGCCCAGATACGCAGTATTTT. The gene calls are TRBV7-2 and TRBJ2-3, with 7 bases that match TRBD1. J lost 4 bases, V lost 3 bases, and 4 bases had no gene match. Germline V gene lookup returns CDR1 SGHTA and CDR2 FQGNSA. This CDR3 is 14 amino acids long.

This clone was detected only once. The chain joins TRBV11-3 to TRBJ2-3; D is possibly TRBD2 (6 bases). Per the germline V gene, CDR1 is SGHNT and CDR2 is YENEEA. This CDR3 has 16 residues. Trimming pared 0 bases from V and 3 bases from J, leaving 13 bases between. The CDR3 here is CASSLDLVGLTDTQYF. CDR3 in DNA: TGTGCCAGCAGCTTAGATCTGGTGGGACTGACAGATACGCAGTATTTT.